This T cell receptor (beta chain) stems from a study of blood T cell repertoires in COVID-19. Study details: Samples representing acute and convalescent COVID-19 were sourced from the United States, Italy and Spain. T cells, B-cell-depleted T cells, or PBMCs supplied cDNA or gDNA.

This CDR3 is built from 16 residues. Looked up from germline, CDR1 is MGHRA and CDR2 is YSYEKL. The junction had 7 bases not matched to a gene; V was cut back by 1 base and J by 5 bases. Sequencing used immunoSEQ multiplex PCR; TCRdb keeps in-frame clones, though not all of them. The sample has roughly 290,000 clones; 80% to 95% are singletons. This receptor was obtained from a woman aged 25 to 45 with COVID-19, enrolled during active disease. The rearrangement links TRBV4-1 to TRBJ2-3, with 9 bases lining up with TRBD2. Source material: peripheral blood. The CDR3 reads CASSQVKPTSGDTQYF. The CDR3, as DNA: TGCGCCAGCAGCCAAGTGAAGCCGACTAGCGGAGATACGCAGTATTTT.